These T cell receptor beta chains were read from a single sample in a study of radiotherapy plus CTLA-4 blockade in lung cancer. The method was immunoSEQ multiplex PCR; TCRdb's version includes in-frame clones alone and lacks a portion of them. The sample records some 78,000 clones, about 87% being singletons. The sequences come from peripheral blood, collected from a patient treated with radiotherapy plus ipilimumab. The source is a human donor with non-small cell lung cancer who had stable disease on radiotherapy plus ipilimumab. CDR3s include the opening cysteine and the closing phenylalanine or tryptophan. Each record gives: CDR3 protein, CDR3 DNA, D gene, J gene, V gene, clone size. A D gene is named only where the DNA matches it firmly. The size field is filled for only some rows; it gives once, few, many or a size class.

CASSSRDIYQETQYF | TGTGCCAGTAGTTCCCGGGACATCTACCAAGAGACCCAGTACTTC | - | TRBJ2-5 | TRBV19 | -
CASSLGSDNEQFF | TGCGCCAGCAGCTTGGGAAGCGACAATGAGCAGTTCTTC | - | TRBJ2-1 | TRBV5-1 | -
CASSLQGGYNQPQHF | TGTGCCAGCAGTTTGCAGGGGGGCTACAATCAGCCCCAGCATTTT | TRBD1 | TRBJ1-5 | TRBV28 | once
CASRVEQFF | TGTGCCAGCAGAGTCGAGCAGTTCTTC | - | TRBJ2-1 | TRBV2 | -
CASSSQGGEQFF | TGTGCCAGCAGCTCCCAGGGAGGTGAGCAGTTCTTC | - | TRBJ2-1 | TRBV7-9 | -
CASSQGQIKDTEAFF | TGTGCCAGCAGCCAAGGACAGATAAAGGACACTGAAGCTTTCTTT | - | TRBJ1-1 | TRBV4-2 | once
CASSIETKGQQNYGYTF | TGTGCCAGTAGTATAGAGACTAAAGGACAGCAGAACTATGGCTACACCTTC | - | TRBJ1-2 | TRBV19 | -
CASSIDRATKDTQYF | TGTGCCAGTAGTATAGACAGGGCCACGAAAGATACGCAGTATTTT | - | TRBJ2-3 | TRBV19 | once
CAWSVWETNEKLFF | TGTGCCTGGAGTGTCTGGGAAACTAATGAAAAACTGTTTTTT | - | TRBJ1-4 | TRBV30 | -
CAALAGTSSGYTF | TGTGCCGCCTTAGCCGGGACTAGCAGTGGCTACACCTTC | - | TRBJ1-2 | TRBV28 | -
CATSSQQGARNTGELFF | TGTGCCACCAGCAGTCAACAGGGGGCGCGGAACACCGGGGAGCTGTTTTTT | TRBD1 | TRBJ2-2 | TRBV15 | -
CASSSTPLSGNTIYF | TGTGCCAGCAGCTCGACTCCACTCTCTGGAAACACCATATATTTT | - | TRBJ1-3 | TRBV7-6 | -
CASSLTGGGRAGVIATGELFF | TGTGCCAGCAGCCTGACGGGCGGCGGGAGGGCCGGGGTTATCGCCACCGGGGAGCTGTTTTTT | TRBD2 | TRBJ2-2 | TRBV14 | -
CASSVEGAGNYGYTF | TGTGCCAGCAGCGTAGAAGGGGCGGGTAACTATGGCTACACCTTC | - | TRBJ1-2 | TRBV9 | -
CASSQTLAGAENIQYF | TGCGCCAGCAGCCAGACCCTAGCGGGAGCGGAGAACATTCAGTACTTC | TRBD2 | TRBJ2-4 | TRBV4-1 | -
CASSPVLAGNTGELFF | TGTGCCAGCTCACCAGTACTAGCGGGGAACACCGGGGAGCTGTTTTTT | TRBD2 | TRBJ2-2 | TRBV18 | -
CASSLKGQETQYF | TGTGCCAGCAGCTTAAAGGGCCAAGAGACCCAGTACTTC | - | TRBJ2-5 | TRBV7-9 | few
CASSLGQNYNSPLHF | TGTGCCAGCAGCTTGGGACAGAACTATAATTCACCCCTCCACTTT | TRBD1 | TRBJ1-6 | TRBV7-8 | -
CASSFAAGLNTDTQYF | TGTGCCAGCAGCTTCGCAGCGGGACTAAACACAGATACGCAGTATTTT | TRBD2 | TRBJ2-3 | TRBV7-2 | -
CASNPGGSYNEQFF | TGTGCCAGCAACCCGGGCGGCTCCTACAATGAGCAGTTCTTC | - | TRBJ2-1 | TRBV6-1 | -
CASSIGLANPYEQYF | TGTGCCAGTAGTATAGGACTAGCCAATCCCTACGAGCAGTACTTC | TRBD2 | TRBJ2-7 | TRBV19 | few
CASSPQDGRTYGYTF | TGTGCCAGCAGTCCCCAGGACGGAAGAACCTATGGCTACACCTTC | - | TRBJ1-2 | TRBV6-5 | -
CASSITVNRAKEQYF | TGTGCCAGCAGCATCACAGTCAATAGGGCCAAGGAGCAGTACTTC | - | TRBJ2-7 | TRBV6-1 | once
CASSIGRGGLKTQYF | TGTGCCAGTAGTATAGGTCGGGGGGGCCTAAAGACCCAGTACTTC | TRBD2 | TRBJ2-5 | TRBV19 | -
CASSPRTERNTEAFF | TGTGCCAGCTCACCGAGGACAGAGAGGAACACTGAAGCTTTCTTT | - | TRBJ1-1 | TRBV18 | once
CASSQDQVPLSYEQYF | TGCGCCAGCAGCCAAGATCAGGTCCCCCTCTCCTACGAGCAGTACTTC | - | TRBJ2-7 | TRBV4-1 | once
CASRPGGTGTGGYEQYF | TGTGCCAGCAGGCCGGGCGGTACCGGGACAGGGGGTTACGAGCAGTACTTC | TRBD1 | TRBJ2-7 | TRBV28 | once
CASSLPGNTGELFF | TGTGCCAGCAGCTTGCCTGGGAACACCGGGGAGCTGTTTTTT | - | TRBJ2-2 | TRBV5-4 | -
CASSPGQGLATEAFF | TGTGCCAGCAGCCCGGGACAGGGGTTGGCCACTGAAGCTTTCTTT | TRBD1 | TRBJ1-1 | TRBV7-9 | -
CASSLQGAGETQYF | TGCGCCAGCAGCCTACAGGGGGCGGGGGAGACCCAGTACTTC | TRBD1 | TRBJ2-5 | TRBV5-1 | -
CASSFSPRGGYEQYF | TGTGCCAGCAGTTTCAGTCCCAGGGGAGGTTACGAGCAGTACTTC | - | TRBJ2-7 | TRBV28 | -
CASSVGRSNTEAFF | TGTGCCAGCAGCGTAGGACGGTCTAACACTGAAGCTTTCTTT | - | TRBJ1-1 | TRBV9 | -